Listed below are T cell receptor beta chains from one sample, sequenced in a study of Graves' ophthalmopathy and Graves' hyperthyroidism. TCRdb used MiXCR to reprocess the multiplex PCR reads, holding one entry per CDR3 protein. The profile shows hundreds of thousands of distinct CDR3 sequences, around a fifth of them singletons. The sample consisted of peripheral blood. These receptors originate from a young woman with stable Graves' hyperthyroidism. Some clones in this sample may be carry-over from other donors' samples. Both conserved end residues are part of each CDR3. A D gene is named only where the DNA matches it firmly. Clone size is given for some rows only: seen once, a few or many times, or a class if the clone is expanded.

TGTGCCAGCAGTTTAGGCCAGACAGCGCTCTACACCGGGGAGCTGTTTTTT,CASSLGQTALYTGELFF,17,-,TRBV12-3/TRBV12-4,TRBJ2-2,-
TGCGCCAGCAGCTTGACCAGGGGCAGGGAGCAGTACTTC,CASSLTRGREQYF,13,-,TRBV5-1,TRBJ2-7,-
TGTGCCAGCAGCTTGTTGACAGGGTCGCATTCTGTTCAGCCCCAGCATTTT,CASSLLTGSHSVQPQHF,17,-,TRBV5-4,TRBJ1-5,TRBD1
TGTGCCAGCAGCTTAATTGGGGGGTCCGGGGAGCTGTTTTTT,CASSLIGGSGELFF,14,few,TRBV7-3,TRBJ2-2,-
TGTGTCAGCAGTCAGGACTTGAACACTGAAGCTTTCTTT,CVSSQDLNTEAFF,13,-,TRBV6-2/TRBV6-3,TRBJ1-1,-
TGTGCCAGCAGTTTAATTCCGCCTCCGGACTATATTGAGACCCAGTACTTC,CASSLIPPPDYIETQYF,17,-,TRBV27,TRBJ2-5,-
TGCGCCAGCAGCCCCGGGGCGATCTCCTACGAGCAGTACTTC,CASSPGAISYEQYF,14,many,TRBV4-1,TRBJ2-7,-
TGTGCCAGCAGCCACCCCCCCGAGGGGAACACTGAAGCTTTCTTT,CASSHPPEGNTEAFF,15,-,TRBV3-1,TRBJ1-1,-
TGTGCCAGCAGTTACTCGTTTTTGGCCGGGGAGCTGTTTTTT,CASSYSFLAGELFF,14,once,TRBV6-5,TRBJ2-2,-
TGCGCCAGCAGCTTGTATCCTGATGTGCTAAACGAGCAGTACTTC,CASSLYPDVLNEQYF,15,many,TRBV5-1,TRBJ2-7,-
TGTGCCAGCAGCCCAGGGCCGGTTGAAGCTTTCTTT,CASSPGPVEAFF,12,-,TRBV6-2/TRBV6-3,TRBJ1-1,-
TGTGCTAGTGGTTTGAATGAGTACGAAGAGACCCAGTACTTC,CASGLNEYEETQYF,14,many,TRBV12-5,TRBJ2-5,-
TGTGCCAGCAGTTTGAGGCGGAAACGGGGGAACTATGGCTACACCTTC,CASSLRRKRGNYGYTF,16,many,TRBV12-3/TRBV12-4,TRBJ1-2,-
TGTGCCAGCAGTTCCCTTACCTACGAGCAGTACTTC,CASSSLTYEQYF,12,many,TRBV28,TRBJ2-7,-
TGCAGCGCAAGAAGCGGGGGTGACTACGAGCAGTACTTC,CSARSGGDYEQYF,13,many,TRBV29-1,TRBJ2-7,TRBD2
TGTGCCAGCAGCCTAAACATGGCCCTCTATGGCTACACCTTC,CASSLNMALYGYTF,14,once,TRBV28,TRBJ1-2,-
TGTGCCAGCAGCGTATCCAAGACAGACCGCTACAAAAACATTCAGTACTTC,CASSVSKTDRYKNIQYF,17,many,TRBV7-8,TRBJ2-4,-
TGTGCCAGCAGTTACCGCAGGGTTGAGACCCAGTACTTC,CASSYRRVETQYF,13,-,TRBV6-5,TRBJ2-5,-
TGTGCCATCAGTGAGGGGGAGGAGCCCCAGCATTTT,CAISEGEEPQHF,12,-,TRBV10-3,TRBJ1-5,-
TGTGCCACCCAAAGGGGGTGGGAAACTGAAGCTTTCTTT,CATQRGWETEAFF,13,few,TRBV24-1,TRBJ1-1,-
TGTGCCAGCAGCTCAACCGCCGGGACGAACACCATATATTTT,CASSSTAGTNTIYF,14,-,TRBV6-1,TRBJ1-3,-
TGCAGTGCTAGCGCCGGGGGGCGGGACTCCGGGGAGCTGTTTTTT,CSASAGGRDSGELFF,15,few,TRBV20-1,TRBJ2-2,-
TGTGCCAGCACCACTACCGAGACAGGGCACTATGGCTACACCTTC,CASTTTETGHYGYTF,15,many,TRBV6-1,TRBJ1-2,TRBD1
TGTGCCAGCAGCGCCACTGACCAGTGGGCGGATACGCAGTATTTT,CASSATDQWADTQYF,15,few,TRBV7-3,TRBJ2-3,-
TGTGCCAGCAGTTACTCGAAACAGGGACACACTGAAGCTTTCTTT,CASSYSKQGHTEAFF,15,many,TRBV6-5,TRBJ1-1,-
TGTGCCAGCAGTCCGACTAGCGGGGGGGCTCGAGAGCAGTACTTC,CASSPTSGGAREQYF,15,many,TRBV6-2/TRBV6-3,TRBJ2-7,TRBD2
TGTGCCAGCACGGGGCAGCTCAATCAGCCCCAGCATTTT,CASTGQLNQPQHF,13,many,TRBV12-3/TRBV12-4,TRBJ1-5,-
TGTGCCAGCAGTCCCCCCTATGGGGAGAAGACCCAGTACTTC,CASSPPYGEKTQYF,14,many,TRBV12-3/TRBV12-4,TRBJ2-5,-
TGTGCCAGCAGCTTAGTTAAAGGCTATACTAGCGGAAACCAAGAGACCCAGTACTTC,CASSLVKGYTSGNQETQYF,19,-,TRBV7-6,TRBJ2-5,TRBD2
TGCAGCGTTGAAGATCGCCAGGGGAAGACCCAGTACTTC,CSVEDRQGKTQYF,13,-,TRBV29-1,TRBJ2-5,-
TGCAGTGCTCGCTCGACACCGGGAAGCTCCTACGAGCAGTACTTC,CSARSTPGSSYEQYF,15,many,TRBV20-1,TRBJ2-7,-
TGTGCCAGCGCGGACGGTGACTCCTACGAGCAGTACTTC,CASADGDSYEQYF,13,many,TRBV6-2/TRBV6-3,TRBJ2-7,-
TGTGCCAGCAGCCCTACAGGGAACGCTTTCTTT,CASSPTGNAFF,11,-,TRBV12-3/TRBV12-4,TRBJ1-1,-
TGTGCCAGCACCACGGGACTAGAAGGTTATGAGCAGTTCTTC,CASTTGLEGYEQFF,14,few,TRBV6-2/TRBV6-3,TRBJ2-1,TRBD2
TGTGCCATCAGCCCAGGACTAGCCCACACCGGGGAGCTGTTTTTT,CAISPGLAHTGELFF,15,-,TRBV15,TRBJ2-2,TRBD2
TGTGCCAGCAGCTTACCCGGGACTCCCTACGAGCAGTACTTC,CASSLPGTPYEQYF,14,-,TRBV7-9,TRBJ2-7,-
TGTGCCAGCAGCACCCTCCCCGTGGGAGGGGGGGCCTACGAGCAGTACTTC,CASSTLPVGGGAYEQYF,17,few,TRBV11-1,TRBJ2-7,-
TGTGCCAGCACCATCAGGGAATACACTGAAGCTTTCTTT,CASTIREYTEAFF,13,-,TRBV6-1,TRBJ1-1,-
TGTGCCAGCCGGGGACTACTTAACACCGGGGAGCTGTTTTTT,CASRGLLNTGELFF,14,many,TRBV28,TRBJ2-2,TRBD2
TGTGCCAGCACGCAGGTTGGAGCAGCCTCCTACACCTTC,CASTQVGAASYTF,13,many,TRBV2,TRBJ1-2,-